This T cell receptor (beta chain) was found in a study of T cells in Graves' hyperthyroidism and ophthalmopathy. About the study: Peripheral blood was acquired at first diagnosis, ahead of any therapy whatsoever. The study's findings and limits: Most clonotypes that expanded in the thyroid above 0.001 also showed up in blood.

This CDR3 contains 17 residues. Germline CDR1 reads SGHTA; CDR2 reads FQGNSA. With V trimmed by 7 bases and J by 0 bases, 11 bases remained unmatched. This clonotype appeared many times. Its cognate antigen is unknown. RNA transcripts provided the source from which TCR beta CDR3 regions were amplified. A set of HTBI primers served as the primers for a first-round RT-PCR of the TCR CDR3. TCRdb ran MiXCR on the multiplex PCR reads and lists one entry per CDR3 protein. Among some 180,000 distinct CDR3 sequences listed, about a sixth were seen once. Sequencing was performed on blood. The chain couples TRBV7-2 to TRBJ2-1; 8 nucleotides align to TRBD2. This receptor was identified in a woman in her fifties or sixties with Graves' hyperthyroidism. CDR3 DNA sequence: TGTGCCAGCAAACACACTTGGAGCGGGAGCTCCTACAATGAGCAGTTCTTC. Protein: CASKHTWSGSSYNEQFF. Combining the CDR3 with reference TRBV7-2 and TRBJ2-1 gives the whole variable domain GAGVSQSPSNKVTEKGKDVELRCDPISGHTALYWYRQSLGQGLEFLIYFQGNSAPDKSGLPSDRFSAERTGGSVSTLTIQRTQQEDSAVYLCASKHTWSGSSYNEQFFGPGTRLTVL.